This T cell receptor beta chain derives from a study of blood T cell repertoires in COVID-19. About the study: Collection of acute and convalescent COVID-19 samples took place in the United States, Italy and Spain.

In the authors' workflow: Reference gene primer amplification yielded estimated nucleated cell counts. Data came from immunoSEQ multiplex PCR; TCRdb stores just in-frame clones and leaves some out. For V, J and clone size, that table is used; D and trimming come from the DNA. The sample includes roughly 80,000 clones, 84% of them seen just once. The CDR3 has 15 amino acids. Trimming pared 1 base from V and 1 base from J, leaving 8 bases between. The V gene's germline CDR1 is SGHRS and CDR2 YFSETQ. Sequences were obtained from peripheral blood. The genes are TRBV5-1 and TRBJ2-2; D is ambiguous. The sequence came from a man aged 45 to 65 with acute or convalescent COVID-19. CDR3: CASSLLEQNTGELFF. CDR3 coding DNA: TGCGCCAGCAGCTTGCTTGAACAGAACACCGGGGAGCTGTTTTTT.